The sequence of this T cell receptor beta chain was determined in a study of cytomegalovirus exposure and HLA in healthy donors (TCRdb year 2017). Regarding the research as a whole: An earlier analysis of roughly 500 of the donors reported 276 Gb of sequence data and 100 million to 130 million unique TCR beta sequences from approximately 180 million T cells. Approximately 310 gigabases of sequencing data and approximately 85 million unique TCR sequences were included in an early release covering about 620 HLA-typed donors. Of the roughly 420 genotyped donors, approximately 81% were placed in the genetic ancestry cluster associated with self-reported Caucasian donors. The study was designed to test whether signatures of past pathogen exposure could be identified by cataloging public T cell receptors. The T cell repertoires of 666 subjects were profiled by immunosequencing and related to cytomegalovirus serostatus. In addition to the first cohort of approximately 670 subjects, a separate validation cohort of 120 different subjects was used. High-throughput TCR immunosequencing, statistical association of individual TCRs with disease status, and machine learning were combined to predict cytomegalovirus infection status. A later analysis re-examined previously published TCR beta repertoires from over 500 donors and added high-resolution HLA genotyping to investigate patterns of TCR occurrence. In the later analysis, no new phenotypic data were used to find candidate immune exposures; instead, reliance was placed on TCR beta sequences and their occurrence across donors. In an earlier analysis of several hundred of the donors, high-throughput TCR beta sequencing was used to judge whether each TCR beta V gene segment behaved as functional or pseudogenic. Donor age, sex, ethnicity and CMV serostatus were compiled alongside the repertoire data. In a later genetic analysis, genome-wide SNP genotypes for about three fifths of the 666 donors were used, and that subset was treated as a discovery cohort. Every discovery cohort repertoire had been produced on one sequencing platform. HLA typing covered class I and class II loci at four-digit resolution. The number of typed donors differed by locus: about 620-630 for A, B, C, DRB1 and DQB1; approximately 540 for DQA1; some 610 for DPA1; and roughly 490 for DPB1. Because of strong linkage in the cohort, five DR-DQ haplotypes were treated as single units for association and clustering. Among 300 to 500 genotyped donors of the cohort, an average of approximately 240,000 unique TCR beta nucleotide sequences was sequenced per donor, of which about 18% were non-productive.

Library preparation was by the immunoSEQ multiplex PCR assay. For the multiplex PCR, a mixture combining 60 forward primers for TCR Vbeta segments and 13 reverse primers for TCR Jbeta segments was used. The CDR3 region of rearranged TCR beta genes was amplified from genomic DNA with a multiplex PCR assay. On the Illumina HiSeq System, the amplified TCR beta libraries were sequenced as 87-base-pair reads. Per the original workflow: A later analysis tallied roughly 76 million unique TCR beta chains across the 666 repertoires, and approximately 9.9 million of those chains were shared by two or more donors. To remove PCR and sequencing errors, raw reads were error-corrected and collapsed into unique sequences using a nearest-neighbor algorithm that merged closely related sequences. Alignment of CDR3 sequences to IMGT reference sequences was used to assign V, D and J gene segments. For a sequence to be retained, at least a six-nucleotide match to both a V gene segment and a J gene segment was required. A rearrangement counted as productive if the CDR3 had no stop codons and remained in frame with V and J, and every other rearrangement counted as non-productive. CDR3 was defined by IMGT convention, running from the second conserved V-encoded cysteine to the conserved J-encoded phenylalanine. In an earlier analysis of 550 to 650 of the donors, sequences lacking an unambiguous match to a single V gene segment were excluded. In an earlier analysis of a few hundred of the donors, V segments were called functional above 56.7% productive rearrangements and were called segregating when the between-donor standard deviation exceeded 5%. A statistical classification framework was built for diagnosing cytomegalovirus status from the catalog of TCR beta chain sequences. A later analysis assigned V and J genes by comparing TCR nucleotide sequences with IMGT/GENE-DB human TR gene sequences. A later analysis assigned CDR3 sequences and most-parsimonious VDJ recombination scenarios with the TCRdist pipeline. A later analysis defined each TCR beta chain by its CDR3 amino acid sequence plus V-gene family, and excluded reads lacking a unique V-gene family. In a later analysis, approximately 590 highly shared, low-generation-probability nucleotide sequences were removed to address suspected cross-contamination and a sequencing artifact. In a later analysis, a clonal expansion index for each public chain was calculated from normalized within-repertoire ranks of inferred template counts. A later analysis computed generation probabilities with a VDJ recombination model fitted to out-of-frame rearrangements, and checked the results against IGoR. In a later analysis, hypergeometric tests were used to score TCR-TCR, TCR-HLA and TCR-CMV co-occurrence, with a repertoire-size bias correction applied to TCR pairs. False discovery rates were estimated in a later analysis by permuting HLA or CMV assignments 20 times. In a later analysis, co-occurring TCRs were grouped using DBSCAN, with TCRdist sequence similarity added in when clustering inside HLA-allele-positive subsets. Repertoires with fewer than 30,000 or more than 120,000 public chains were left out of co-occurrence clustering, as were four to six repertoires with anomalous nucleotide sharing. TCRdb's version of the immuneACCESS table is confined to in-frame rearrangements and falls short of the full clone set. An unresolved V gene accounts for under half of the shortfall where checked; the remainder is of unknown origin. V and J calls plus clone size are reproduced from that table; the DNA served to infer D and trimming. In all, the sample holds roughly 86,000 clones, and around 74% of those were seen once. The ten largest account for 7.3% of the sample.

Findings and caveats that apply to the study as a whole: Only TCR beta chains were sequenced in this cohort, and the absence of alpha or paired-chain data limited detectable features. Because the 87-base-pair reads could not distinguish some IMGT-functional V segments, including TRBV6-2 and TRBV6-3, those segments were excluded. When HLA alleles, especially DR and DQ, strongly co-occurred, attributing TCR associations to individual alleles was difficult. According to a later genetic analysis, donors in an Asian-associated ancestry cluster had fewer N-insertions in productive TCRs than the approximately 670-donor mean. Presence/absence analyses assumed roughly uniform sequencing depth across donors, an assumption that may not hold. A further reported finding was that TCR beta sequences accurately predicted the HLA-A and HLA-B alleles for most subjects in the first cohort. Because HLA typing was unavailable for some donors at each locus, only the typed subset was used in association tests. According to a later analysis, most CMV-associated TCR beta chains appeared to be HLA-restricted, and the HLA associations seemed to be driven largely by CMV exposure. According to a later analysis, TCR association rates differed among HLA loci, with DRB1 alleles showing the most associated TCRs and HLA-C alleles showing the fewest. Linkage disequilibrium might explain the correlated functional status among segregating V segments, but an unknown experimental factor could not be excluded. In a later analysis, HLA-associated TCR beta chains were found to be more clonally expanded and to have lower generation probabilities than equally common non-associated chains. Immune exposure information for the cohort was limited to CMV serostatus. The classifier was reported to diagnose cytomegalovirus status with high specificity and sensitivity in both the original cohort and the validation cohort. In the study, 150 to 200 TCR beta chains were listed as associated with cytomegalovirus. A later analysis reported that several top co-occurrence clusters appeared linked to parvovirus B19, influenza, CMV and Epstein-Barr virus. Broadly in line with IMGT annotations, most TCR beta V segments showed up in productive rearrangements about 87% or about 30% of the time in an earlier analysis of around 550 of the donors. A later genetic analysis associated a missense DCLRE1C variant with V-gene and J-gene trimming of TCR beta chains, and an independent cohort replicated the association. A group of highly shared sequence variants was considered likely to be a technical artifact of the sequencing pipeline. At a false discovery rate of 0.05, a later analysis linked around 15,000 TCR beta sequences to specific HLA alleles. Most TCR sequences were seen in very few donors, while some public TCRs were found in many individuals. The earlier analysis of some 560 of the donors excluded some 15 rarely observed V segments, including chromosome 9 orphons, because counts were too low. It was suggested by the authors that the approach could potentially be generalized to other disease states and immunological phenotypes. Three of the identified cytomegalovirus-associated TCR beta chains were confirmed in vitro to be specific for cytomegalovirus antigens.

The cohort comprised some 700 healthy bone marrow donors. All cohort members were sampled while nominally healthy, although unrecorded immune exposures were likely present. The donor tested CMV seropositive, placing the donor among the 289 seropositive members of the cohort. A peripheral blood sample was provided by each donor, and peripheral blood mononuclear cells were used for TCR beta sequencing. Genomic DNA was extracted from the blood cell samples with the Qiagen DNeasy Blood Extraction Kit. Trimming removed 7 bases from V and 5 bases from J, leaving 10 bases between the germline ends. The CDR3 goes from the cysteine to the phenylalanine over 11 residues. Only CDR3 DNA remains: 33 bases, in frame from the first base. CDR1 and CDR2, looked up from the germline V gene (reference sequence), are DFQATT and SNEGSKA. Remarks on this clone: The clone's antigen remains unknown. Base quality data are lacking; no much larger clone is found one base away.

This clonotype was obtained from a man aged 50 or older in good health and CMV-seropositive. Specimen: PBMCs. Recombination linked TRBV20-1 to TRBJ2-3, with TRBD2 as a weak D call on 6 bases. For the CDR3, the sequence is CSGRGLDTQYF. The sequenced DNA is TGCAGTGGGAGGGGTTTAGATACGCAGTATTTT.